This T cell receptor beta chain was retrieved from a study of blood T cell repertoires in COVID-19. For the study at large: Researchers got acute and convalescent COVID-19 samples from the United States, Italy and Spain. PBMCs, B-cell-depleted T cells, or T cells provided the cDNA or gDNA that made up the material.

Trimming removed 7 bases from V and 2 bases from J, with 14 bases in between. The CDR3 consists of 14 residues. CDR1 SEHNR and CDR2 FQNEAQ come from the germline V gene (reference sequence). Authors' processing steps: Estimation of nucleated cell counts was performed using reference gene primer amplification. Assay used: immunoSEQ multiplex PCR; TCRdb lists only in-frame clones, some missing. From that table come the V and J calls and clone size; the DNA was used to work out D and trimming. The table shows about 89,000 clones, with about 90% occurring only once. The clonotype originates from a male donor with acute or convalescent COVID-19. Material for sequencing was peripheral blood. The chain uses TRBV7-9 and TRBJ1-1; a possible D gene is TRBD1 (5 bases). CDR3 residues: CASTNRGGNTEAFF. The DNA of the CDR3 is TGTGCCAGCACCAACCGGGGGGGTAACACTGAAGCTTTCTTT.